These T cell receptor beta chains were read from a single sample in a study of blood T cell repertoires in COVID-19. Profiling relied on immunoSEQ multiplex PCR, and the TCRdb table lists in-frame clones only, not all of them. The sample lists hundreds of thousands of clones, 85% to 90% occurring once. Sequencing input: PBMCs or T cells enriched from blood (not recorded which). Every receptor here comes from a man between 25 and 39 years old who had recovered from COVID-19. The CDR3 runs from the conserved cysteine through the conserved F or W.

j_call v_call cdr3_aa
TRBJ2-7 TRBV30 CAWSKQGYDEQYF
TRBJ2-5 TRBV28 CASSRGQGPQYQETQYF
TRBJ1-4 TRBV7-9 CASQEQNEKLFF
TRBJ1-3 TRBV20-1 CSASAGTGGGNTIYF
TRBJ2-6 TRBV19 CASRIAHRGTGANVLTF
TRBJ1-3 TRBV5-4 CASSWGGPISSGNTIYF
TRBJ1-1 TRBV19 CASRRQGLVTEAFF
TRBJ2-7 TRBV6-1 CASSEAGSSTYEQYF
TRBJ1-2 TRBV19 CASSIERGKRNYGYTF
TRBJ2-2 TRBV5-1 CASSLAGKSNTGELFF
TRBJ2-7 TRBV30 CAWSVTRPSYEQYF
TRBJ1-6 TRBV7-8 CASSHRGYNSPLHF
TRBJ1-1 TRBV3-1/TRBV3-2 CASNPGSRGTYTEAFF
TRBJ2-1 TRBV7-9 CASSPSGDEQFF
TRBJ2-5 TRBV28 CASSLSGTSGSETQYF
TRBJ2-7 TRBV7-9 CASSLLGYEQYF
TRBJ2-2 TRBV15 CATSATTSGGGELFF
TRBJ1-2 TRBV19 CASSRDKTLTNYGYTF
TRBJ2-7 TRBV7-9 CASSSLGTSYEQYF
TRBJ2-2 TRBV10-1 CASSSTGTGELFF
TRBJ1-3 TRBV19 CASSLLRTGGFGNTIYF
TRBJ1-4 TRBV15 CATSATGDRGLFF
TRBJ2-5 TRBV28 CASSFSFRDLGLAGQGYKETQYF
TRBJ2-5 TRBV30 CAIGTANQGTQYF
TRBJ2-7 TRBV13 CASSYSGTGAYEQYF
TRBJ2-1 TRBV11-3 CASSRDRGSYNEQFF
TRBJ1-5 TRBV7-8 CASSVTGGLEPQHF
TRBJ2-6 TRBV6-2/TRBV6-3 CASSYPTGEPSGANVLTF
TRBJ1-1 TRBV9 CASTAGQFLNTEAFF
TRBJ1-5 TRBV27 CASSFADGRPQHF
TRBJ2-3 TRBV2 CASGGGVDTQYF
TRBJ2-3 TRBV6-5 CASSTGLAREHTQYF
TRBJ1-2 TRBV10-3 CAISETGTGGPYGYTF
TRBJ2-7 TRBV28 CASTPPAGDRGLYEQYF
TRBJ1-2 TRBV7-9 CASSLDDRGYTF
TRBJ1-5 TRBV18 CASSRDRNNQPQHF
TRBJ1-1 TRBV12-3/TRBV12-4 CASSSPVEAFF
TRBJ2-7 TRBV7-6 CASSNGLAVTYEQYF
TRBJ1-2 TRBV19 CASSMRAVYGYTF
TRBJ2-2 TRBV5-1 CASSLAGSDTGELFF
TRBJ2-3 TRBV6-4 CASRAGDTRTDTQYF
TRBJ1-6 TRBV2 CASSVGPFNSPLHF
TRBJ1-1 TRBV29-1 CSGSAGGTENTEAFF
TRBJ1-1 TRBV3-1/TRBV3-2 CASSQGSETEAFF